Following are 29 T cell receptor beta chains from one sample sequenced in a study of Graves' ophthalmopathy and Graves' hyperthyroidism. Amplification from RNA transcripts yielded the TCR beta CDR3 regions. An initial RT-PCR round employing HTBI primers preceded a second-round multiplex PCR. MiXCR, run by TCRdb on the multiplex PCR reads, gives a single entry per CDR3 protein. The sample yields 600,000 to 700,000 distinct CDR3 sequences, about 41% seen once. The sample comprised peripheral blood. These receptors were taken from an adult man with Graves' ophthalmopathy.

The table lists this clonotype with a few counts. The rearrangement joins TRBV7-2 to TRBJ2-7; no clear D. Per the germline V gene, CDR1 is SGHTA and CDR2 is FQGNSA. V gave up 5 bases and J gave up 5 bases, with 16 bases separating them. The CDR3 has 14 residues. CDR3: CASSQVWGADEQYF. The CDR3 DNA reads TGTGCCAGCAGCCAAGTATGGGGTGCCGACGAGCAGTACTTC.

The chain couples TRBV7-2 to TRBJ1-2; D gene uncertain. Germline V gene data show CDR1 as SGHTA and CDR2 as FQGNSA. V was shortened by 6 bases and J by 2 bases, with 10 bases between the two germline ends. The CDR3 is 13 amino acids. CDR3 residues: CASSGPPNYGYTF. CDR3 DNA: TGTGCCAGCAGTGGGCCACCCAACTATGGCTACACCTTC.

This chain connects TRBV2 to TRBJ1-4; possible D gene TRBD1, 5 bases. The CDR3 contains 13 residues. With 4 bases removed from V and 10 bases from J, the gap between germline ends came to 13 bases. CDR1 is SNHLY, CDR2 FYNNEI, per germline. CDR3 protein: CASSAAGPGKLFF. CDR3 sequence (DNA): TGTGCCAGCAGTGCGGCAGGGCCTGGAAAACTGTTTTTT.

V gene TRBV12-3 or TRBV12-4 combines with J gene TRBJ2-7; 8 positions agree with TRBD1. After removal of 6 bases from V and 6 bases from J, the junction contained 10 bases not matched to a gene. The length of the CDR3 is 14 residues. CDR3 nucleotides: TGTGCCAGCAGCCGAGGACAGGGATTCGGCGAGCAGTACTTC. It codes for CASSRGQGFGEQYF.

The rearrangement joins TRBV6-4 to TRBJ2-2; 9 nucleotides agree with TRBD2. The germline gives CDR1 MRHNA, CDR2 SNTAGT. This CDR3 has 15 amino acids. The junction had 4 bases not matched to a gene; V was cut back by 3 bases and J by 5 bases. Written as DNA, the CDR3 is TGTGCCAGCAGTGAACTAGCGGGTCGGACCGGGGAGCTGTTTTTT. This gives the protein CASSELAGRTGELFF.

V usage is TRBV2 and J usage is TRBJ1-2; D ambiguous. Trimming cost V 2 bases and J 4 bases, with 8 bases left between them. The length of the CDR3 is 13 residues. Germline V gives CDR1 SNHLY, CDR2 FYNNEI. The CDR3 DNA sequence: TGTGCCAGCAGTGAATCGGCGACCTATGGCTACACCTTC. Translating gives CASSESATYGYTF.

The sample holds a few counts of this clonotype. The rearrangement links TRBV19 to TRBJ1-3, with TRBD1 matching over 7 bases. The trim removed 6 bases at V and 0 bases at J, leaving 5 bases unmatched. The CDR3 has 15 amino acids. CDR1 and CDR2 (germline): LNHDA, SQIVND (reference sequence). As DNA, the CDR3 is TGTGCCAGTAGCCGGGACAGCAGCTCTGGAAACACCATATATTTT. Its protein is CASSRDSSSGNTIYF.

This clonotype has a single count. A much larger clone is a single base away; this may be a read error. The chain employs TRBV20-1 and TRBJ1-2; 9 bases fit TRBD1. The V and J ends lost 2 bases and 5 bases, in that order; junction bases with no gene match: 3. This CDR3 region has 13 residues. Germline V gene lookup returns CDR1 DFQATT and CDR2 SNEGSKA (reference sequence). The CDR3 DNA reads as TGCAGTGCTAGAATGACAGGGGGATATGGCTACACCTTC. It translates to CSARMTGGYGYTF.

This clonotype was recorded at least ten times. The V gene is TRBV20-1, the J gene TRBJ1-5, with D unclear. The CDR3 spans 15 residues. V was pared by 0 bases and J by 2 bases, with 11 bases between. Germline loops: CDR1 DFQATT, CDR2 SNEGSKA (reference sequence). Here the CDR3 reads CSARDGVLGNQPQHF. Here the CDR3 DNA reads TGCAGTGCTAGAGATGGGGTTCTGGGCAATCAGCCCCAGCATTTT.

Turning to this clonotype: The conserved phenylalanine or tryptophan is not found at the CDR3 terminus, so this likely reflects a read error. V usage is TRBV12-3 or TRBV12-4 and J usage is TRBJ1-2; D not resolved. This CDR3 is 13 amino acids long. V was cut by 7 bases and J by 2 bases, with 11 bases left in between. Here the CDR3 reads CASTMSGNYGYTL. The CDR3 DNA is TGTGCCAGCACCATGAGTGGAAACTATGGCTACACCCTC.

As concerns this clonotype: With a much larger clone just one base away, this may be a read error. This sequence joins TRBV10-3 and TRBJ1-2; TRBD1 might be the D (5 bases). The CDR3 is 12 amino acids. Germline V lookup: CDR1 ENHRY, CDR2 SYGVKD. The DNA of the CDR3 is TGTGCCAGCGGGGCGGCGAATTATGGCCACACCTTC. Translation gives CASGAANYGHTF.

The sample holds many counts of this clonotype. V is TRBV7-8 and J is TRBJ1-4, with D possibly matching TRBD1 (6 bases). Germline-derived CDR1 and CDR2 are SGHVS and FQNEAQ. Deletions cut 1 base from V and 8 bases from J, with 14 bases between. CDR3 length equals 15 residues. The DNA for the CDR3 is TGTGCCAGCAGCTTAGGCGCAGGGGCGTGGGAAAAACTGTTTTTT. Translation gives CASSLGAGAWEKLFF.

With regard to this clonotype: A read error is possible here, since a much larger clone lies one base away. The chain recombines TRBV25-1 with TRBJ2-7, with D possibly TRBD2 on 5 matching bases. Germline CDR1 and CDR2: MGHDK and SYGVNS. The CDR3 consists of 15 residues. CDR3 nucleotides: TGTGTCAGCAGTGACGCGGGCCTCTCATACTACGAGCAGTACTTC. Protein product: CVSSDAGLSYYEQYF.

The chain uses TRBV7-2 and TRBJ1-2, with TRBD1 as a possible D gene (6 bases). CDR3 size: 17 residues. Trimming removed 3 bases from V and 1 base from J, with 18 bases in between. Germline assignment: CDR1 SGHTA and CDR2 FQGNSA. The CDR3 protein is CASSLGGGSDYNYGYTF. CDR3 sequence (DNA): TGTGCCAGCAGCTTGGGGGGGGGCAGCGATTATAACTATGGCTACACCTTC.

This clonotype was detected ten times or more. V and J are TRBV2 and TRBJ1-6; TRBD1 aligns across 9 bases. The germline V gene has CDR1 SNHLY and CDR2 FYNNEI. The CDR3 is 14 amino acids. V trimming: 7 bases; J trimming: 7 bases; junction bases outside the gene matches: 5. CDR3 sequence reads: CASTLDRGNSPLHF. CDR3 DNA sequence: TGTGCCAGCACCCTGGACAGGGGCAATTCACCCCTCCACTTT.

This clonotype was counted many times. The DNA of the CDR3 is TGTGCCGCTCAGCCTCCGGGACAGGACCAGTACTTC. Its protein is CAAQPPGQDQYF. V usage is TRBV10-3 and J usage is TRBJ2-7, with 8 bases aligning to TRBD1. This CDR3 has 12 amino acids. Germline V CDR1 and CDR2: ENHRY, SYGVKD. The V gene end was trimmed by 11 bases and the J gene end by 10 bases; junction bases not matched to a gene: 13.

Comment on this clonotype: This CDR3 is missing its conserved last phenylalanine or tryptophan, likely due to a read error. Because the CDR3's place on the DNA is in doubt, the DNA is left out and the CDR3 is given as listed by TCRdb. The chain uses TRBV5-1 and TRBJ2-7; TRBD1 is the table's D call, not checked against the DNA. The CDR3 adds up to 15 amino acids, both ends counted. From germline, CDR1 is SGHRS and CDR2 YFSETQ. CDR3 protein: CASSLTGGTGGSHFY.

The chain uses TRBV29-1 and TRBJ2-7; D perhaps matches TRBD1 (6 bases). Trimming took 7 bases from V and 2 from J, leaving 15 bases between them. The CDR3 contains 13 residues. Germline CDR1 SQVTM, CDR2 ANQGSEA. CDR3 in amino acids: CSAHGGRPYEQYF. The CDR3 coding sequence is TGCAGCGCCCATGGGGGCAGACCCTACGAGCAGTACTTC.

The rearrangement joins TRBV5-1 to TRBJ1-2; TRBD1 matches at 8 bases. With 4 bases clipped from V and 7 bases from J, the junction kept 6 bases outside the gene matches. Germline CDR1 and CDR2: SGHRS and YFSETQ. The CDR3 covers 13 residues. DNA for the CDR3: TGCGCCAGCAGCGGGACAGGCCTCCTTGGCTACACCTTC. This translates into CASSGTGLLGYTF.

The V and J genes are TRBV2 and TRBJ1-5; D perhaps matches TRBD1 (5 bases). Germline V lookup: CDR1 SNHLY, CDR2 FYNNEI. The CDR3 spans 15 residues. Trimming cost V 5 bases and J 3 bases, with 14 bases left between them. CDR3 in amino acids: CASSLFVGPNQPQHF. CDR3 nucleotide sequence: TGTGCCAGCAGTTTATTTGTGGGGCCCAATCAGCCCCAGCATTTT.

V and J are TRBV5-5 and TRBJ2-7; D is unclear. The germline V gene encodes CDR1 SGHKS and CDR2 YYEKEE (reference sequence). The CDR3 length is 13 residues. Trimming cost V 4 bases and J 3 bases, with 11 bases left between them. The CDR3 nucleotides are TGTGCCAGCAGCCAAGAACCCCGCTACGAGCAGTACTTC. This encodes CASSQEPRYEQYF.

This clonotype was counted at least ten times. J is TRBJ1-2 and V is TRBV29-1, with D maybe TRBD1 (6 bases). Trimming left V 3 bases short and J 7 bases short, with 21 bases between. The germline V gene encodes CDR1 SQVTM and CDR2 ANQGSEA. The CDR3 extends over 15 amino acids. The CDR3 protein is CSVEAQITGSAGYTF. As DNA, the CDR3 is TGCAGCGTTGAGGCTCAAATAACAGGGTCCGCTGGCTACACCTTC.

This clonotype was counted at least ten times. The chain employs TRBV7-2 and TRBJ1-2; the D gene is possibly TRBD1 (6 bases). The germline gives CDR1 SGHTA, CDR2 FQGNSA. Trimming took off 1 base at V and 8 bases at J, with 8 bases between the two ends. This CDR3 has 12 amino acids. CDR3 bases: TGTGCCAGCAGCTTAGGGGGGCGGGGCTACACCTTC. This codes for CASSLGGRGYTF.

This clonotype was seen ten or more times. This sequence joins TRBV10-3 and TRBJ1-5; a weak D match, TRBD1 (5 bases). V lost 0 bases to trimming and J lost 0 bases, with 15 bases between them. The CDR3 is made up of 18 amino acids. Germline values: CDR1 ENHRY, CDR2 SYGVKD. This CDR3 reads CAISESKGGGVSNQPQHF. CDR3 bases: TGTGCCATCAGTGAGTCGAAAGGTGGGGGAGTTAGCAATCAGCCCCAGCATTTT.

This clonotype was detected many times. This chain joins TRBV19 and TRBJ1-2; 7 nucleotides align to TRBD1. V lost 10 bases to trimming and J lost 0 bases; unmatched junction nucleotides: 11. The CDR3 has 15 residues. Germline V CDR1 and CDR2: LNHDA, SQIVND (reference sequence). The CDR3 DNA sequence: TGTGCCACACGACAGGGCCCCCAAACTAACTATGGCTACACCTTC. Residues: CATRQGPQTNYGYTF.

The CDR3 sequence is CASSQRGTGGNTEAFF. CDR3 DNA sequence: TGCGCCAGCAGCCAACGTGGGACAGGGGGCAACACTGAAGCTTTCTTT. This sequence joins TRBV5-1 and TRBJ1-1, with TRBD1 identical over 12 bases. Germline assignment: CDR1 SGHRS and CDR2 YFSETQ. V shed 4 bases, J shed 2 bases, and the junction held 6 bases outside the gene matches. CDR3 length equals 16 residues.

In regard to this clonotype: The CDR3 end shows no conserved phenylalanine or tryptophan, and so a read error is likely. This chain uses TRBV7-8 with TRBJ2-5; TRBD2 aligns across 8 bases. The germline gives CDR1 SGHVS, CDR2 FQNEAQ. The CDR3 spans 16 residues. The trim removed 6 bases at V and 4 bases at J, leaving 13 bases unmatched. This chain's CDR3 is CASRPPAGGRLETQYL. The CDR3 DNA reads TGTGCCAGCAGACCTCCGGCGGGGGGCCGCCTAGAGACCCAGTACCTC.

The V and J genes are TRBV6-6 and TRBJ1-2; TRBD1 might be the D (6 bases). Germline CDR1 is MNHNY and CDR2 is SVGAGI (reference sequence). The CDR3 covers 15 residues. V was pared by 2 bases and J by 5 bases, with 15 bases between. The CDR3 DNA reads TGTGCCAGCAGTTACCCAAACCCCAGGGGATATGGCTACACCTTC. Its translation: CASSYPNPRGYGYTF.

The table lists this clonotype with many counts. The chain recombines TRBV6-5 with TRBJ1-2; 8 bases agree with TRBD1. Germline trimming cut 7 bases from V and 7 bases from J; bases unmatched to any gene: 11. Germline loops: CDR1 MNHEY, CDR2 SVGAGI. The CDR3 runs to 14 residues. Written as DNA, the CDR3 is TGTGCCAGCACCATAGGACAGGGAGGACGTGGCTACACCTTC. It specifies CASTIGQGGRGYTF.